This passage covers 8 T cell receptor beta chains from one sample sequenced in a study of T cell repertoires in cytomegalovirus infection. TCRdb analysed the reads with MiXCR anew, one entry per CDR3 protein. This table has 450,000 to 600,000 distinct CDR3 sequences, around 11% appearing once. Sequenced sample: PBMCs. The receptors were sampled from a human donor in good health (CMV status not recorded). Some clones in this sample may be carry-over from other donors' samples.

At least ten counts were recorded for this clonotype. V is TRBV12-3 or TRBV12-4 and J is TRBJ2-7, with D perhaps matching TRBD2 (5 bases). Deletions cut 4 bases from V and 6 bases from J, with 19 bases between. This CDR3 spans 15 amino acids. The CDR3 protein is CASSSARDGPLEQYF. The CDR3 DNA reads TGTGCCAGCAGTTCTGCCCGGGATGGGCCCCTCGAGCAGTACTTC.

This clonotype came up many times. The rearrangement uses TRBV11-2 and TRBJ2-1, with 7 bases lining up with TRBD2. This CDR3 has 13 amino acids. In germline, CDR1 is SGHAT, CDR2 FQNNGV. With 7 bases clipped from V and 9 bases from J, the junction kept 9 bases outside the gene matches. CDR3 bases: TGTGCCAGCACTTTGGGGGGGGTCGCTGAGCAGTTCTTC. Residues: CASTLGGVAEQFF.

The sample holds many counts of this clonotype. The rearrangement uses TRBV19 and TRBJ2-3; TRBD1 matches at 7 bases. This CDR3 region has 14 residues. Per germline, CDR1 LNHDA and CDR2 SQIVND (reference sequence). After removal of 6 bases from V and 2 bases from J, the junction contained 5 bases not matched to a gene. The CDR3, as DNA: TGTGCCAGTAGACCGGACAGGCACACAGATACGCAGTATTTT. Translating it yields CASRPDRHTDTQYF.

This clonotype was seen more than once but under ten times. CDR3 sequence: CASSTSESSYNEQFF. Here the CDR3 DNA reads TGCGCCAGCAGCACTAGCGAGAGCTCCTACAATGAGCAGTTCTTC. The chain employs TRBV5-1 and TRBJ2-1; TRBD2 aligns across 7 bases. The V gene's germline CDR1 is SGHRS and CDR2 YFSETQ. The CDR3 extends over 15 amino acids. V was pared by 4 bases and J by 0 bases, with 4 bases of the junction left unmatched.

This rearrangement joins TRBV20-1 to TRBJ1-5; TRBD1 is a possible D gene (5 bases). The CDR3 runs to 15 residues. V shed 0 bases and J shed 8 bases, with 17 bases lying between them. Looked up from germline, CDR1 is DFQATT and CDR2 is SNEGSKA (reference sequence). In DNA, the CDR3 is TGCAGTGCTAGAGATTTGGCAGGGTCGAATGAGCCCCAGCATTTT. It is translated as CSARDLAGSNEPQHF.

This clonotype was seen ten or more times. The chain carries TRBV5-5 and TRBJ2-3; TRBD2 aligns across 10 bases. The CDR3 has 17 residues. Germline V gene sequence: CDR1 SGHKS, CDR2 YYEKEE (reference sequence). With 2 bases clipped from V and 2 bases from J, the junction kept 8 bases outside the gene matches. The CDR3 DNA follows: TGTGCCAGCAGCTTAGCGAGCGGGGGGGCCGTCACAGATACGCAGTATTTT. Its protein product is CASSLASGGAVTDTQYF.

This clonotype was counted many times. The rearrangement joins TRBV7-2 to TRBJ2-3; TRBD2 agrees at 13 bases. V gave up 5 bases and J gave up 3 bases; unmatched junction bases: 2. The V gene's germline CDR1 is SGHTA and CDR2 FQGNSA. The CDR3 loop spans 15 amino acids. The CDR3 nucleotides read TGTGCCAGCAGCGGACTAGCGGGAGTGACAGATACGCAGTATTTT. It codes for CASSGLAGVTDTQYF.

At least ten counts were recorded for this clonotype. The V call is TRBV4-1, the J call TRBJ2-7, with D uncertain. Between the trimmed V and J ends, which lost 0 bases and 3 bases, there was a span of 18 bases. Germline CDR1 is MGHRA and CDR2 is YSYEKL. This CDR3 contains 17 residues. In nucleotides, the CDR3 is TGCGCCAGCAGCCAAGATTATTCGGCAGACCCAGGCTACGAGCAGTACTTC. It translates to CASSQDYSADPGYEQYF.